This T cell receptor beta chain was recovered during a study of blood T cell repertoires in COVID-19. Study background: In each case, the material was cDNA or gDNA derived from T cells, B-cell-depleted T cells, or PBMCs.

The trim removed 5 bases at V and 8 bases at J, leaving 7 bases unmatched. CDR1 and CDR2 from the germline V gene are MDHEN and SYDVKM. CDR3 length: 16 amino acids. Per the original data handling: The assay estimated nucleated cells by amplifying reference gene primers. Clones were read by immunoSEQ multiplex PCR, and TCRdb kept only the in-frame ones, dropping some. The V and J calls and the clone size are those of that table, but D and trimming were determined from the DNA. The sample comprises around 26,000 clones, about 91% of which are singletons, and over 25% rests with the top ten. This sequence joins TRBV28 and TRBJ2-4; TRBD2 matches at 15 bases. Sequenced sample: peripheral blood. The TCR originated in a man between 65 and 80 years old with active COVID-19. The CDR3 here is CASSTGTSGGRDIQYF. The CDR3 DNA is TGTGCCAGCAGTACCGGGACTAGCGGGGGGAGAGACATTCAGTACTTC.